This T cell receptor beta chain came from a study of blood T cell repertoires in COVID-19 (dated by TCRdb to 2019 to 2021). Describing the broader study: Samples from collaborators originated in the United States, Italy and Spain and spanned both the acute and convalescent phases of COVID-19. The material from the prospective study consisted of cDNA or gDNA derived from T cells, B-cell-depleted T cells, or PBMCs. A freely available public database, intended as a resource for researchers studying the immune response to SARS-CoV-2, is where the repertoires were released. Deeply sampled blood TCRbeta repertoires from subjects exposed to, actively infected with, or recovered from COVID-19 were included in the dataset. The sample metadata nearly always contained a de-identified subject ID, COVID-19 status, age in years and sex. Samples came from the ongoing ImmuneRACE study (first 160 participants) plus 1,254 subjects from 6 global collaborators. Where available, HLA class I and class II types were taken from metadata supplied by the sample provider and were not determined by assay-based typing. Points the paper makes about the study in general: The amount of clinical and demographic metadata varied by source and participant and was provided uncurated.

Collaborating institutions collected whole blood in K2EDTA tubes following their own protocols. For TCRbeta analysis, collaborators shipped samples as frozen whole blood, isolated PBMCs, or DNA extracted from either of those sample types. TCRbeta CDR3 regions were amplified from genomic DNA using the immunoSEQ Assay, a bias-controlled multiplex PCR. In the source study's methods: Nucleated cell counts per sample were estimated from amplification of reference gene primers within the assay. Sequence reads were collapsed and filtered to measure the absolute abundance of every unique TCRbeta CDR3 rearrangement. For each sample, productive Simpson clonality was calculated by taking the square root of Simpson's diversity index across productive rearrangements. TCRdb stores this immuneACCESS table with in-frame sequences only. Part of the clones is absent; in the studies checked, under half of the shortfall reflects unresolved V genes, and no reason is known for the rest. That table is the source of V, J and clone size, and D and trimming were worked out from the DNA. Counted in this sample were over 80,000 clones; 86% of them appeared once. Together, the top ten hold 0.95% to 1.5% of the sample.

Note on this clone: Its antigen is unknown. Base qualities are not recorded, but no much larger clone differs from it by a single base.

Sample: peripheral blood. This TCR came from an elderly man with active or convalescent COVID-19.

The DNA sequence follows: TGTGCCAGCAGCGTAGGTTCGCGAAGCACAGATACGCAGTATTTT. This sequence encodes CASSVGSRSTDTQYF. This receptor chain uses TRBV9 and TRBJ2-3; the D gene cannot be resolved reliably. V is clipped by 0 bases and J by 0 bases, and the sequence between their germline boundaries is 8 bases long. The germline V gene gives CDR1 as SGDLS and CDR2 as YYNGEE. The CDR3 goes from the cysteine to the phenylalanine over 15 residues. Kept here is only the CDR3 DNA, which spans 45 bases and is read in frame from base 1.